This T cell receptor beta chain is drawn from a study of T cells in narcolepsy. Study summary: Patients with NT1 or NT2 and healthy control donors were enrolled.

This clone was seen only a few times. Germline lookup yields CDR1 SGHTA and CDR2 FQGNSA. V shed 4 bases, J shed 1 base, and the junction held 3 bases outside the gene matches. CDR3 length: 15 residues. Repertoires were generated with immunoSEQ multiplex PCR, while TCRdb's copy carries only in-frame clones and drops some. The sample lists about 40,000 clones, around 89% seen once, with 1% to 1.5% in the top ten. This chain joins TRBV7-2 and TRBJ1-3; TRBD1 aligns across 8 bases. The sample taken for sequencing was CD45RA- memory CD4+ T cells from PBMCs. This receptor was obtained from a human donor with narcolepsy. The CDR3 sequence is CASSSRTGSGNTIYF. DNA of the CDR3: TGTGCCAGCAGCTCCAGGACAGGGTCTGGAAACACCATATATTTT. The entire variable domain, with the rest obtained from reference TRBV7-2 and TRBJ1-3, is as follows: GAGVSQSPSNKVTEKGKDVELRCDPISGHTALYWYRQSLGQGLEFLIYFQGNSAPDKSGLPSDRFSAERTGGSVSTLTIQRTQQEDSAVYLCASSSRTGSGNTIYFGEGSWLTVV.